The rows below give T cell receptor beta chains drawn from one sample of a study of cytomegalovirus exposure and HLA in healthy donors. Assay: immunoSEQ multiplex PCR; the TCRdb copy retains only in-frame clones and omits some. The profile shows some 90,000 clones, nearly 80% of them singletons. Sequencing was performed on PBMCs. The receptors come from a woman between 45 and 60 years old in good health and CMV-seropositive. Each CDR3 is given with its conserved first and last residue. A D gene is named only where the DNA matches it firmly. Clone size is not always given. Where it is, it says once, few, many or a class for expanded clones.

TRBJ1-1 few NA TRBV6-1 CASSEISAGFFAEAFF TGTGCCAGCAGTGAAATTTCGGCGGGGTTTTTCGCTGAAGCTTTCTTT
TRBJ1-4 NA NA TRBV9 CASSGPDLKTNEKLFF TGTGCCAGCAGCGGCCCAGATCTTAAGACTAATGAAAAACTGTTTTTT
TRBJ2-1 NA TRBD2 TRBV18 CASSRPGTSGGMSNEQFF TGTGCCAGCTCTCGGCCGGGGACTAGCGGGGGGATGAGTAATGAGCAGTTCTTC
TRBJ2-5 NA NA TRBV5-1 CASSLVGRETQYF TGCGCCAGCAGCTTGGTTGGGAGAGAGACCCAGTACTTC
TRBJ1-5 NA NA TRBV5-1 CASRPDTSNQPQHF TGCGCCAGCAGGCCTGACACGAGCAATCAGCCCCAGCATTTT
TRBJ1-1 NA NA TRBV7-9 CASSISAEAFF TGTGCCAGCAGCATTTCGGCTGAAGCTTTCTTT
TRBJ1-1 few TRBD1 TRBV19 CASSIVGQGVVNTEAFF TGTGCCAGTAGTATAGTAGGACAGGGTGTTGTGAACACTGAAGCTTTCTTT
TRBJ1-1 once NA TRBV2 CASRGSANTEAFF TGTGCCAGCAGGGGGAGCGCGAACACTGAAGCTTTCTTT
TRBJ1-1 NA NA TRBV2 CASIEGRDTEAFF TGTGCCAGCATCGAGGGTAGGGACACTGAAGCTTTCTTT
TRBJ1-5 NA NA TRBV21-1 CASSTGGQNSNQPQHF TGTGCCAGCAGTACCGGGGGTCAGAATAGCAATCAGCCCCAGCATTTT
TRBJ2-2 NA TRBD1 TRBV27 CASSLNGQAGELFF TGTGCCAGCAGTCTAAACGGACAGGCCGGGGAGCTGTTTTTT
TRBJ1-1 NA TRBD1 TRBV5-1 CASSVGQSYTEAFF TGCGCCAGCAGCGTGGGACAGTCGTACACTGAAGCTTTCTTT
TRBJ2-5 few NA TRBV1 CTSSHREEREETQYF TGCACCAGCAGCCATAGAGAGGAGCGGGAAGAGACCCAGTACTTC
TRBJ1-2 few NA TRBV18 CASSAQGYGYTF TGTGCCAGCTCAGCCCAGGGATATGGCTACACCTTC
TRBJ1-2 NA NA TRBV5-6 CASSSPGLDYGYTF TGTGCCAGCAGCTCTCCAGGGTTGGACTATGGCTACACCTTC
TRBJ2-4 NA TRBD2 TRBV2 CASSTKGGSGGLSIQYF TGTGCCAGCAGTACGAAAGGAGGTAGCGGGGGACTCTCCATTCAGTACTTC
TRBJ1-2 many TRBD1 TRBV25-1 CASSPTGYGYTF TGTGCCAGCAGCCCGACAGGGTATGGCTACACCTTC
TRBJ1-1 NA NA TRBV29-1 CSARQTNTEAFF TGCAGCGCTCGACAGACAAACACTGAAGCTTTCTTT
TRBJ2-1 NA NA TRBV4-1 CASSPSEDSNEQFF TGCGCCAGCAGCCCCTCAGAGGACAGCAATGAGCAGTTCTTC
TRBJ2-1 NA TRBD2 TRBV7-9 CASSLRASSGNGGEQFF TGTGCCAGCAGCTTAAGGGCGAGTAGCGGGAATGGTGGTGAGCAGTTCTTC
TRBJ1-2 NA NA TRBV7-9 CASSHGRQTNYGYTF TGTGCCAGCAGCCACGGGAGGCAGACGAACTATGGCTACACCTTC
TRBJ2-5 few TRBD2 TRBV5-1 CASSLTSGKGETQYF TGCGCCAGCAGCTTGACTAGCGGGAAGGGGGAGACCCAGTACTTC
TRBJ1-5 NA TRBD1 TRBV6-4 CASRSSRDRVSNQPQHF TGTGCCAGCAGGTCCTCCCGGGACAGGGTTAGCAATCAGCCCCAGCATTTT
TRBJ1-5 NA NA TRBV6-1 CASMTGRGNQPQHF TGTGCCAGCATGACAGGACGTGGCAATCAGCCCCAGCATTTT
TRBJ2-3 NA TRBD2 TRBV9 CASSVGGSTDTQYF TGTGCCAGCAGCGTAGGCGGGAGTACAGATACGCAGTATTTT
TRBJ2-4 NA NA TRBV6-1 CASSESSLAKNIQYF TGTGCCAGCAGTGAATCCAGTTTAGCCAAAAACATTCAGTACTTC
TRBJ1-2 few NA TRBV5-1 CASSSQEIAGYTF TGCGCCAGCAGCTCACAGGAGATCGCGGGCTACACCTTC